This paragraph reports one T cell receptor beta chain. This sample stems from a study of T cells in tuberculosis. Cells were sorted from thawed PBMC rested overnight and stained with GMM-loaded CD1B tetramer, viability dye and anti-CD3. The CD1B tetramers carried C32 glucose monomycolate purified from Rhodococcus equi. Only in-frame clones appear in the TCRdb table, and some are missing; sequencing was by immunoSEQ multiplex PCR. The sample lists roughly 61,000 clones, around 90% occurring once. Trimming took 3 bases from V and 10 from J; bases not matched to a gene: 6. Germline CDR1 reads SGHTA; CDR2 reads FQGNSA. CDR3 length equals 13 residues.

V is TRBV7-2 and J is TRBJ2-1; 7 nucleotides line up with TRBD1. Sequencing used CD1b-GMM tetramer-negative cells sorted from PBMCs. The receptor's source is an adult woman with latent tuberculosis. DNA for the CDR3: TGTGCCAGCAGCTTTAGGGGGCTAGAGGAGCAGTTCTTC. As protein: CASSFRGLEEQFF.